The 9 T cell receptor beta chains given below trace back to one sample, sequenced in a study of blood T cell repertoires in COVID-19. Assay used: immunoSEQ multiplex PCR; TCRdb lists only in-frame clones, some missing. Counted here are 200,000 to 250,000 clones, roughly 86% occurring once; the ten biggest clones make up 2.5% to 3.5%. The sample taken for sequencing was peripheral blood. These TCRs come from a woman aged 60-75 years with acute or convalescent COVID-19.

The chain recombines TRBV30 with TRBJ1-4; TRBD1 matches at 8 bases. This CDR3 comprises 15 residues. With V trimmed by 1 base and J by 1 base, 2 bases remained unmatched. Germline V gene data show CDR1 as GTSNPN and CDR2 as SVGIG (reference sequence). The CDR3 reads CAWSGQGLTNEKLFF. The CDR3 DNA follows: TGTGCCTGGAGTGGACAGGGGTTAACTAATGAAAAACTGTTTTTT. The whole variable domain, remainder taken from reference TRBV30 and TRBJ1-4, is SQTIHQWPATLVQPVGSPLSLECTVEGTSNPNLYWYRQAAGRGLQLLFYSVGIGQISSEVPQNLSASRPQDRQFILSSKKLLLSDSGFYLCAWSGQGLTNEKLFFGSGTQLSVL.

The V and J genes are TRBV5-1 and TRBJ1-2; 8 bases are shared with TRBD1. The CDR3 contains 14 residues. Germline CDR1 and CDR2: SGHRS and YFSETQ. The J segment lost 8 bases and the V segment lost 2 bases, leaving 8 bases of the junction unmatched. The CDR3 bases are TGCGCCAGCAGCTTCGGCAGGGGGCTCCTGGGCTACACCTTC. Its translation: CASSFGRGLLGYTF.

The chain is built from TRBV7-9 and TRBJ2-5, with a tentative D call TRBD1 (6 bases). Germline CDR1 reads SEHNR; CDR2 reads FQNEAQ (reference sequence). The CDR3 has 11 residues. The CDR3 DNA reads TGTACGGCAGGGACACAAGAGACCCAGTACTTC. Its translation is CTAGTQETQYF. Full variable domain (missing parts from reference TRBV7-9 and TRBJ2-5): DTGVSQNPRHKITKRGQNVTFRCDPISEHNRLYWYRQTLGQGPEFLTYFQNEAQLEKSRLLSDRFSAERPKGSFSTLEIQRTEQGDSAMYLCTAGTQETQYFGPGTRLLVL.

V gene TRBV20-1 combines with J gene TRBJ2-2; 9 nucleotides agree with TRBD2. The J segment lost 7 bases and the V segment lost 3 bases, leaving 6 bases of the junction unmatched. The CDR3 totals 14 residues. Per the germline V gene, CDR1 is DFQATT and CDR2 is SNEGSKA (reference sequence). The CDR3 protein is CSASLAGVVGELFF. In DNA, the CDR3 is TGCAGTGCTAGTTTAGCGGGAGTGGTCGGGGAGCTGTTTTTT.

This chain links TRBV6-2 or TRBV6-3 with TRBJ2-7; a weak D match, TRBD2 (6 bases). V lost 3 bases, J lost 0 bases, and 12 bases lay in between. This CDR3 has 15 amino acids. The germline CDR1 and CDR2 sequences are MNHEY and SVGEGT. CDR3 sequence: CASSYYHGSSYEQYF. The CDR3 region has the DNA TGTGCCAGCAGTTATTACCACGGGAGCTCCTACGAGCAGTACTTC.

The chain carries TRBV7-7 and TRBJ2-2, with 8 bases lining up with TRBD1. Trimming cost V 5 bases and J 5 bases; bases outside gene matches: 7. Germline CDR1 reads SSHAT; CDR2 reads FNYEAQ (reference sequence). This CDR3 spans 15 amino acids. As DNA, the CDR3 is TGTGCCAGCAGCCCGGACAGGGTAGATACCGGGGAGCTGTTTTTT. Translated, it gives CASSPDRVDTGELFF.

The CDR3 bases are TGTGCCAGCAGCGTCTATATGGGGCAAGGAGAGACCCAGTACTTC. Its protein is CASSVYMGQGETQYF. J is TRBJ2-5 and V is TRBV9; D is perhaps TRBD1 (5 bases). The V and J ends lost 2 bases and 4 bases respectively, with 15 bases between them. The CDR3 is 15 amino acids. CDR1 is SGDLS, CDR2 YYNGEE, per germline. Using reference TRBV9 and TRBJ2-5 for the parts outside the CDR3, the full variable domain is DSGVTQTPKHLITATGQRVTLRCSPRSGDLSVYWYQQSLDQGLQFLIQYYNGEERAKGNILERFSAQQFPDLHSELNLSSLELGDSALYFCASSVYMGQGETQYFGPGTRLLVL.

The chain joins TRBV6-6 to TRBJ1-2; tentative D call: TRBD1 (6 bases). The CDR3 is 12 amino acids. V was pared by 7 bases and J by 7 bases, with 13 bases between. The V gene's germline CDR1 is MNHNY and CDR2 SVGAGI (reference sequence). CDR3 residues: CASNPGAGGYTF. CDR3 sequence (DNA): TGTGCCAGCAACCCAGGGGCGGGTGGCTACACCTTC.

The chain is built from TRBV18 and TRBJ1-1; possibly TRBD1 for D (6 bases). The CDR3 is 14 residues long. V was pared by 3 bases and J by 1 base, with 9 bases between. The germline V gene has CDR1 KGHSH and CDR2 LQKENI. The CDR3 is CASSPDRSNTEAFF. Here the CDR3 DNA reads TGTGCCAGCTCACCGGACAGATCGAACACTGAAGCTTTCTTT.